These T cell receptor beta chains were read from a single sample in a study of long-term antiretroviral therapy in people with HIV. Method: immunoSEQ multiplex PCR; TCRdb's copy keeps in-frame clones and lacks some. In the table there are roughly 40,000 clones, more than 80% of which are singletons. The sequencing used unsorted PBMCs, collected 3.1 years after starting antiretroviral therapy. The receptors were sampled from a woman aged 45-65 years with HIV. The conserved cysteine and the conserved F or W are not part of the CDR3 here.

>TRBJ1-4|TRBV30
AWSIPGVGEKLF
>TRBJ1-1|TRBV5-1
ASSLGQTNTEAF
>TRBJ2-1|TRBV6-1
ASSASGGANEQF
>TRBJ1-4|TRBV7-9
ASTRGRGEKLF
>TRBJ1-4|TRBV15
ATSRNRDLREKLF
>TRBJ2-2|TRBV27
ASSLAEGSVTGELF
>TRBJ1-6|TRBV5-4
ASSLGFKSPLH
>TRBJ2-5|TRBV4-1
ASSQDRQGLQETQY
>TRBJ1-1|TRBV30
AWDFGDRGTEAF
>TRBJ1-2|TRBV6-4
ASSSSDRTSYT
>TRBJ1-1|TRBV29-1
SVPQGIGEAF
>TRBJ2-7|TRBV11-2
ASSMGGVGRGYEQY
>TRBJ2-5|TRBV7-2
ASSFPIRAPQETQY
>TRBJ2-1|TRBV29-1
SVLGLAGGLSYNEQF
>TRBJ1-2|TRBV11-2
ASSLGWGSYGYT
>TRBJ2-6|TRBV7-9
ASSSQGAGANVLT
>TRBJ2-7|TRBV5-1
ASSLLAVSYEQY
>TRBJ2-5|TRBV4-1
ASSPRSREETQY
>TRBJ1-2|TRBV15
ATSRDTQGSYGYT
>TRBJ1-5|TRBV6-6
ASSIGQGLQPQH
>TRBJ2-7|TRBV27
ASSLSPSYEQY
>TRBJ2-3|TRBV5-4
ASSLRARLAVGVDTQY
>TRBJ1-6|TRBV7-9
ASSHREETPLH
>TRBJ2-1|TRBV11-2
ASSLDWGQGREQF
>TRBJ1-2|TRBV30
AWSVGQNYGYT
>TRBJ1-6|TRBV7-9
ASSSVLDRDDSPLH
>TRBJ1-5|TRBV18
ASSGGQHNQPQH
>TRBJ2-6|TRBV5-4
ASRRGEGANVLT
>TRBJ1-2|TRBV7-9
ASSLPTSGTGGRLFGYT
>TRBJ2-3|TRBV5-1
ASSPGTSITTQY
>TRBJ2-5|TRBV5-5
ASSLETGGKETQY
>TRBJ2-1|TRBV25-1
ASSRDRGLDEQF
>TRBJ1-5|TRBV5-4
ASSTDRSNQPQH
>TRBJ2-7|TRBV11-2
ASSSQGVLGYEQY
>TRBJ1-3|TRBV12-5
ASGDSGNTIY
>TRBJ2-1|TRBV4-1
ASSQDRGDPYNEQF
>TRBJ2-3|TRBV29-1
SVKGTSGRTDTQY
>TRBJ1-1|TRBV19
ASTTTGQTTEAF
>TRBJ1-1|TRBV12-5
ASGLVKNTEAF
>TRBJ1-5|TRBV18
ASSAGVLSNQPQH
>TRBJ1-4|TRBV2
ASSVESADRGNEKLF
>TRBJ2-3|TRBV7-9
ASSFEDTQY
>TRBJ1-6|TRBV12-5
ASGLGQTSYNSPLH
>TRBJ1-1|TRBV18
ASSPGQSTEAF
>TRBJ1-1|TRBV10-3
AISSGSEAGAF
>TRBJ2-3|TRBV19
ASSLPGAARDTQY
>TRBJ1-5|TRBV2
ASSESRHQPQH
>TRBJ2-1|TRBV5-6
ASSLLAGGVYEQF
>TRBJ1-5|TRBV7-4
ASSLGGTGNNQPQH
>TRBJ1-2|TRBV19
ASSMGPNGGYT
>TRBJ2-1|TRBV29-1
SADSRYNEQF
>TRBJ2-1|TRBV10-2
ASIRLGTGYNEQF
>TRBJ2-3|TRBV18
ASSPLGRGTGTDTQY
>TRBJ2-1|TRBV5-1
ASSPWRGGQNEQF